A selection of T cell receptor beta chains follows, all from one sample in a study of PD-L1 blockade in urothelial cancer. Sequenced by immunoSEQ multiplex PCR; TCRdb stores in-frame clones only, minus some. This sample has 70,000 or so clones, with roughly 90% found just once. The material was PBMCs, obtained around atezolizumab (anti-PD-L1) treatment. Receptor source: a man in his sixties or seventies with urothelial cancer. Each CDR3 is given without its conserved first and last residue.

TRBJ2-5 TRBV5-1 ASSLAGIQETQY
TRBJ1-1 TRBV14 ASSQVGGGWRDTEAF
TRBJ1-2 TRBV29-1 SVGGQGFGYT
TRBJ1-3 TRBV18 ASSPPGGNTIY
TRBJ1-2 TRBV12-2 ASRLVGCKGAEGYT
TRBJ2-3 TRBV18 ASSPRRKQGDTDTQY
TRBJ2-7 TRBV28 ASSLLVGSSGSYEQY
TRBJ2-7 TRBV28 ASRERLPSYEQY
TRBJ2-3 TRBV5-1 ASSLSGLGGTDTQY
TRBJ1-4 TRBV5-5 ASSLTTGGRGEKLF
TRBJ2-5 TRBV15 ATSRGLAQQETQY
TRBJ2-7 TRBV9 ASSVGGTSAYEQY
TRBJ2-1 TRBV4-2 ASSQDLIAVPTNEQF
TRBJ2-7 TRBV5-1 ASRDRSFSYEQY
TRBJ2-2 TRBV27 ASKSKRTSGNTGELF
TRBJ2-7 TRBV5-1 ASSKLAGVGDEQY
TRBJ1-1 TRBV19 ASRGRQGRAEAF
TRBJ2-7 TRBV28 ASSFGALSYEQY
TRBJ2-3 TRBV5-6 ASSPLGGHGTDTQY
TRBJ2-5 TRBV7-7 ASSLAVTEQETQY
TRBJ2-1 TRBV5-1 ASSGDRDEQF
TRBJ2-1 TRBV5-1 ASSLAPRLAHMDEQF
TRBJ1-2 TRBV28 ASTNSGRGGAIGYT
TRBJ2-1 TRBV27 ASSRLRTSGSNEQF
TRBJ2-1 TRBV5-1 ASSPEQGRNEQF
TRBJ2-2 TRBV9 ASSVGASNTGELF
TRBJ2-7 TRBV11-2 ASSLYATGGGYEQY
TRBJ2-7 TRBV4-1 ASSQLLFLEQY
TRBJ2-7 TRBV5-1 ASSLIASGRAEQY
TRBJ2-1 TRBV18 ASSPGQASSYNEQF
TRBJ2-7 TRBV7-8 ASSLASGSYEQY
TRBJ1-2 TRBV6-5 ASRKRQGVLDGYT
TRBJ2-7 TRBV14 ASSRTTSGRYEQY
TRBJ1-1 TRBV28 ASSRRGTTEAF
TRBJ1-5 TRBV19 ASSIVGTGVTSNQPQH
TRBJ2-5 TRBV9 ASSPPWASGGGGETQY
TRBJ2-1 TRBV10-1 ASSDGASGSYEQF
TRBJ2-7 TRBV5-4 ASSAGQGASYEQY
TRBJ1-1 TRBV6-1 ASTVSLQGIAF
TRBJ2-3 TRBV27 ASSFSGQGFRTDTQY
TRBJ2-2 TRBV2 ASSRTSGSTGELF
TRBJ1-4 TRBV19 ASSIGGGPATNEKLF
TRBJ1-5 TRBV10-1 ASSQGLDQPQH
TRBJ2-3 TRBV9 ASSVVGTGHTDTQY
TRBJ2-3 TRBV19 ASSTLTGGRGTDTQY
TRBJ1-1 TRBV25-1 ASRKAGTALNTEAF
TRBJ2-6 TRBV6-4 ASRNTGGSGANVLT
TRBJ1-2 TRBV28 ASSSGQGLYGYT
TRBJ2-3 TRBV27 ASSHGQGADTQY
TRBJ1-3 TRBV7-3 ASSRDRGPGNTIY
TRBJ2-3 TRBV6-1 ASGGLAGGLGGTDTQY
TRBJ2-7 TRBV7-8 ASSPRVGYEQY
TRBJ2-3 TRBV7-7 ASSFQPEDTQY
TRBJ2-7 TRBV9 ASSTSGGSYEQY
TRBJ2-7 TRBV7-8 ASSLAPGGFGNEQY
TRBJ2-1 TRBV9 ASSVGQREGEQF
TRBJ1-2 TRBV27 ASSLRGGSNYGYT
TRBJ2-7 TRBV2 ASSEDGTSGYEQY